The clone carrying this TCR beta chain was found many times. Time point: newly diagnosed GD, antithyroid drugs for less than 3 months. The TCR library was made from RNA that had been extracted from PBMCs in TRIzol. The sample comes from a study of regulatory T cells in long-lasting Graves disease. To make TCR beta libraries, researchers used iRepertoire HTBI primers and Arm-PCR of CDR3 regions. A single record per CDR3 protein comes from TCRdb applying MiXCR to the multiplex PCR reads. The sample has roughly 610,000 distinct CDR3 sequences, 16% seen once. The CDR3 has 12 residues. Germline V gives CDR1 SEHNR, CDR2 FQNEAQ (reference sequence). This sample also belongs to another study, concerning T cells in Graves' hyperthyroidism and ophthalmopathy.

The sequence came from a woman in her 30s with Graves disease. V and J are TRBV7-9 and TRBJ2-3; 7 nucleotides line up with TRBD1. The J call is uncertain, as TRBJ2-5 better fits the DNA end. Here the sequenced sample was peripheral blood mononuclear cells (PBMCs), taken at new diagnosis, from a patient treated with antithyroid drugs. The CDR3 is CASSPQGDTQYF. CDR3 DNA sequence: TGTGCCAGCAGCCCGCAGGGGGATACCCAGTACTTC.